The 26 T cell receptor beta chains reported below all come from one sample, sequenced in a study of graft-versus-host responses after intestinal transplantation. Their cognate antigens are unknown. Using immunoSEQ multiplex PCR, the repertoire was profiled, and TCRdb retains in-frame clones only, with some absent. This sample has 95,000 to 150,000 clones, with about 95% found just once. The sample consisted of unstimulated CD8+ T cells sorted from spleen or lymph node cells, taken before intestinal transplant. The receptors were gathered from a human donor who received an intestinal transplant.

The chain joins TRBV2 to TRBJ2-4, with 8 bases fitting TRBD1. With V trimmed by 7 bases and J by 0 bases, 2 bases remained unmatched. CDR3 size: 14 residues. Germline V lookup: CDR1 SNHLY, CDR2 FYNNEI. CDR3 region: CASIDRGAKNIQYF. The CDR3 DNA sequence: TGTGCCAGCATAGACAGGGGAGCCAAAAACATTCAGTACTTC.

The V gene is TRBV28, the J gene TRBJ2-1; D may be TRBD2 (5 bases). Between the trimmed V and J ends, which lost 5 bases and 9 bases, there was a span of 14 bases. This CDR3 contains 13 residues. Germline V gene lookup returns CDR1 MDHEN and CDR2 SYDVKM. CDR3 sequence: CASSPSRGGEQFF. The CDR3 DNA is TGTGCCAGCAGTCCCTCTCGAGGAGGTGAGCAGTTCTTC.

The CDR3 nucleotides are TGTGCCAGTAGTATAGGGAGGACAGGGGACGAGCAGTACTTC. Translating it yields CASSIGRTGDEQYF. The chain uses TRBV19 and TRBJ2-7, with 9 bases identical to TRBD1. J lost 5 bases, V lost 1 base, and 3 bases had no gene match. Germline assignment: CDR1 LNHDA and CDR2 SQIVND (reference sequence). The CDR3 contains 14 residues. The complete variable domain, with remaining parts taken from reference TRBV19 and TRBJ2-7, reads DGGITQSPKYLFRKEGQNVTLSCEQNLNHDAMYWYRQDPGQGLRLIYYSQIVNDFQKGDIAEGYSVSREKKESFPLTVTSAQKNPTAFYLCASSIGRTGDEQYFGPGTRLTVT.

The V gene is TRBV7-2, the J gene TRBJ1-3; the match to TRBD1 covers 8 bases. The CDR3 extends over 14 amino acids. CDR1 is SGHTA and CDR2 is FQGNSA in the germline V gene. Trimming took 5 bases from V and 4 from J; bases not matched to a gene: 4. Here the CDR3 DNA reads TGTGCCAGCAGCATGACAGGGGTCGGAAACACCATATATTTT. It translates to CASSMTGVGNTIYF.

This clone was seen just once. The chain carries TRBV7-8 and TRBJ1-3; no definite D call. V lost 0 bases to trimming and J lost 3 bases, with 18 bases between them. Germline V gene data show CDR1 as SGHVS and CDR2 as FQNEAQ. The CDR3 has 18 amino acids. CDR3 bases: TGTGCCAGCAGCTTAGCTGGTGGGCCAGGTTCCCATGGAAACACCATATATTTT. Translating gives CASSLAGGPGSHGNTIYF.

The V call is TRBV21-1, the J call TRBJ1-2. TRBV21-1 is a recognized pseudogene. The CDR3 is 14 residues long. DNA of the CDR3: TGTGCCAGCAGCACCCTCAAGGGCGACTATGGCTACACCTTC. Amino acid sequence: CASSTLKGDYGYTF.

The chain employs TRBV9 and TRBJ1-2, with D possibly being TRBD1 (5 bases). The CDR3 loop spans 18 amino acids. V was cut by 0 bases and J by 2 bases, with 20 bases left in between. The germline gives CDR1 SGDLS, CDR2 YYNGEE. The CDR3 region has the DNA TGTGCCAGCAGCGTAGCGGACAAGGGACGAAGTGGGAACTATGGCTACACCTTC. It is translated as CASSVADKGRSGNYGYTF.

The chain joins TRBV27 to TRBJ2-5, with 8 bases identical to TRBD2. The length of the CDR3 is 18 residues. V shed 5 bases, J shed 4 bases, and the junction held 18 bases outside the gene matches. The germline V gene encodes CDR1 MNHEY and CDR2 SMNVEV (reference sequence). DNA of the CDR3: TGTGCCAGCAGTCCAACCCTCGGTGGAGCGGGAGTTCGAGAGACCCAGTACTTC. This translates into CASSPTLGGAGVRETQYF.

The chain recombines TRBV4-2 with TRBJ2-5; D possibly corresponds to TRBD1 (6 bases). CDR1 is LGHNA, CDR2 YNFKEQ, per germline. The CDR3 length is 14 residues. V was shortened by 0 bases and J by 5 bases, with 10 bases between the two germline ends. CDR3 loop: CASSQDYREETQYF. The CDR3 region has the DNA TGTGCCAGCAGCCAAGATTACAGGGAGGAGACCCAGTACTTC.

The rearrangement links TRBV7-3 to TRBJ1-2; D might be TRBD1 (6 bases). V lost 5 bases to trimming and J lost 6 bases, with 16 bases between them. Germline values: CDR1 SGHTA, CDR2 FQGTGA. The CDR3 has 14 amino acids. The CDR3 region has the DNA TGTGCCAGCAGCCGACCGGGGGGCGCGGATGGCTACACCTTC. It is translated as CASSRPGGADGYTF.

The chain's CDR3 is CACPLLAGSEQFF. The CDR3 region has the DNA TGTGCCTGCCCTTTACTAGCGGGAAGTGAGCAGTTCTTC. This chain joins TRBV30 and TRBJ2-1; 10 bases agree with TRBD2. Germline CDR1 is GTSNPN and CDR2 is SVGIG (reference sequence). V gave up 6 bases and J gave up 9 bases; unmatched junction bases: 8. The CDR3 consists of 13 residues.

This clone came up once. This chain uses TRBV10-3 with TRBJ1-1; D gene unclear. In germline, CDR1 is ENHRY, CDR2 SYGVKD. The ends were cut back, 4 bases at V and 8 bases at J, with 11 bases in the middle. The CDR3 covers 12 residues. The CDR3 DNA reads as TGTGCCATCAGTGTTGATCAGGCGGAAGCTTTCTTT. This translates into CAISVDQAEAFF.

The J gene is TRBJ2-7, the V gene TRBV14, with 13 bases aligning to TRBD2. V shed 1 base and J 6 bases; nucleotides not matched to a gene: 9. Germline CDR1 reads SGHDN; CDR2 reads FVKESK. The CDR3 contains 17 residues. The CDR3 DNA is TGTGCCAGCAGCCAAGGTCGCGGACTAGCGGGAGTTGGCGAGCAGTACTTC. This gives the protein CASSQGRGLAGVGEQYF.

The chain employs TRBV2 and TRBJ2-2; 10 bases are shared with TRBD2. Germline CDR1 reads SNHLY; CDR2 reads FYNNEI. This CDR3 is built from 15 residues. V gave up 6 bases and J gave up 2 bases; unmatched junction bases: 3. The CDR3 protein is CASRLAGVNTGELFF. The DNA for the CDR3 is TGTGCCAGCAGGCTAGCGGGAGTCAACACCGGGGAGCTGTTTTTT.

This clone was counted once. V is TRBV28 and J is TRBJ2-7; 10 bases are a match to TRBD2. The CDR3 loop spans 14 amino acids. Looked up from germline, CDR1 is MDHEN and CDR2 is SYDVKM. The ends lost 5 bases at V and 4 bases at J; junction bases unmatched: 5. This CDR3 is CASSPRLAGYEQYF. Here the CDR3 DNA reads TGTGCCAGCAGTCCAAGACTAGCGGGTTACGAGCAGTACTTC.

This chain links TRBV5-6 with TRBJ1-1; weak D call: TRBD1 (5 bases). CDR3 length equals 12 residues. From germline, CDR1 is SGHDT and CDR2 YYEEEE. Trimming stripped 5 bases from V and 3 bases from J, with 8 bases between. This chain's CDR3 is CASSLGDTEAFF. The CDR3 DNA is TGTGCCAGCAGTCTGGGGGACACTGAAGCTTTCTTT. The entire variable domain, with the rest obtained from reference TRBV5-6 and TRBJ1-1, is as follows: DAGVTQSPTHLIKTRGQQVTLRCSPKSGHDTVSWYQQALGQGPQFIFQYYEEEERQRGNFPDRFSGHQFPNYSSELNVNALLLGDSALYLCASSLGDTEAFFGQGTRLTVV.

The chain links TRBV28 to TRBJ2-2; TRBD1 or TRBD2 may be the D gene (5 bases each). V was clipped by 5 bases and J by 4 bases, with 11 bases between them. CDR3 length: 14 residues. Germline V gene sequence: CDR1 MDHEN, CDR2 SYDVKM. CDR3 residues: CASSLGRGTGELFF. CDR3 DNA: TGTGCCAGCAGTCTGGGACGGGGCACCGGGGAGCTGTTTTTT.

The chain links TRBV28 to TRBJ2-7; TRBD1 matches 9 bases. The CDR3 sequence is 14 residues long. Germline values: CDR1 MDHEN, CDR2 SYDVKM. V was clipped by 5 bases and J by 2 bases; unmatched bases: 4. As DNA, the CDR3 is TGTGCCAGCAGTAGGGACAGGGCCCCCTACGAGCAGTACTTC. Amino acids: CASSRDRAPYEQYF.

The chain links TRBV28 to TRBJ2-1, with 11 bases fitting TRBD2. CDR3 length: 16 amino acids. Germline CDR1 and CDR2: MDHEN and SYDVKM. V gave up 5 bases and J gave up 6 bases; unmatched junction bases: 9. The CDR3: CASSVGTSGRTNEQFF. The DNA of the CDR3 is TGTGCCAGCAGTGTGGGGACTAGCGGACGGACCAATGAGCAGTTCTTC.

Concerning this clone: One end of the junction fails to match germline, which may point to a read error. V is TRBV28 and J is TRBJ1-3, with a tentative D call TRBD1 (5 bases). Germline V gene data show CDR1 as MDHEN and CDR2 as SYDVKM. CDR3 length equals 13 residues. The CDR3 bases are TGTGCCCGCAGTTTCGGGGGGGGAAACACCATATATTTT. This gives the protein CARSFGGGNTIYF.

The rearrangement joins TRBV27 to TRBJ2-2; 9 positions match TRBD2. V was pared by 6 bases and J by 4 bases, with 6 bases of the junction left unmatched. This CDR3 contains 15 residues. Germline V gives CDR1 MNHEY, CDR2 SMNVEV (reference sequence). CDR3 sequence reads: CASRGTSRPTGELFF. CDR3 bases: TGTGCCAGCAGGGGGACTAGCCGACCCACCGGGGAGCTGTTTTTT.

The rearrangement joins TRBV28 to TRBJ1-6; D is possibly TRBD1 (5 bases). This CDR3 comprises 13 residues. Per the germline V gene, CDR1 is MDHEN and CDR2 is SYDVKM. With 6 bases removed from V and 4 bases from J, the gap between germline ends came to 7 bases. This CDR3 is CASRDNYNSPLHF. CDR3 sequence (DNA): TGTGCCAGCAGGGACAATTATAATTCACCCCTCCACTTT. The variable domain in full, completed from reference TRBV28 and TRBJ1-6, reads DVKVTQSSRYLVKRTGEKVFLECVQDMDHENMFWYRQDPGLGLRLIYFSYDVKMKEKGDIPEGYSVSREKKERFSLILESASTNQTSMYLCASRDNYNSPLHFGNGTRLTVT.

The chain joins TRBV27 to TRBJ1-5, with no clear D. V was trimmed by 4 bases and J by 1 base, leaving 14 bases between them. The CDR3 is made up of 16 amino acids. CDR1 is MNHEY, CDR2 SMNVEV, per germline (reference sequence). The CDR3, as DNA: TGTGCCAGCAGTTCCTTGGTGGCGGAAAGCAATCAGCCCCAGCATTTT. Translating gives CASSSLVAESNQPQHF.

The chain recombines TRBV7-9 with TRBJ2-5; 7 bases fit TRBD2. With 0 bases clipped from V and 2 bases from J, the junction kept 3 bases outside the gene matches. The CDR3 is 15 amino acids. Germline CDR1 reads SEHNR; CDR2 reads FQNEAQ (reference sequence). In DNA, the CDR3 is TGTGCCAGCAGCTTAGCGGGGGGGAGTCAAGAGACCCAGTACTTC. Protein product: CASSLAGGSQETQYF.

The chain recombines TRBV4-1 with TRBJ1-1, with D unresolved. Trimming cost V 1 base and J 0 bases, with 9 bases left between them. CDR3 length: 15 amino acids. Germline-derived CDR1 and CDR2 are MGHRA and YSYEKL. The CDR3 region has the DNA TGCGCCAGCAGCCAAGGCCCGACGGTGAACACTGAAGCTTTCTTT. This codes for CASSQGPTVNTEAFF.

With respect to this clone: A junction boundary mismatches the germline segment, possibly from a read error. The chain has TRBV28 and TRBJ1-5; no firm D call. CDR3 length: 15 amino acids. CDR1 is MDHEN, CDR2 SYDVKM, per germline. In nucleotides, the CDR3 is TGTGCCAGCAATTTAAAAGGGTTCAGCAATCAGCCCCAGCATTTT. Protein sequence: CASNLKGFSNQPQHF.